This TCR beta chain was found in a study of STAT5B mutations in CD4+ large granular lymphocyte leukemia. Study-wide findings and caveats: Over 20% of private leukemic clonotypes occurred rarely in other patients' non-leukemic repertoires. Top patient clones used TRBV06 genes more often: 8/27 versus 2/35 in controls.

This was a survey-level run. As originally analysed: A productive frequency of 2.59 x 10-5 was the lowest detectable. Some clones are missing from TCRdb's copy, which holds only in-frame ones; the method was immunoSEQ multiplex PCR. V and J calls plus clone size are reproduced from that table; the DNA served to infer D and trimming. The sample yields about 40,000 clones, roughly 84% seen once. Trimming cost V 6 bases and J 2 bases, with 16 bases left between them. The CDR3 is 15 amino acids. Per germline, CDR1 MNHEY and CDR2 SMNVEV (reference sequence). Comment on this clone: What it binds is unknown.

The TCR originated in a human donor in good health. The sequenced sample consisted of CD4+ T cells from blood buffy coats. This rearrangement joins TRBV27 to TRBJ1-2; D possibly corresponds to TRBD1 (5 bases). CDR3 nucleotides: TGTGCCAGCAGCGTGGGACCCAGCATAAACTATGGCTACACCTTC. Translated: CASSVGPSINYGYTF.